A selection of T cell receptor beta chains follows, all from one sample in a study of shared clonotypes between healthy human individuals. TCRdb's copy holds only in-frame clones and misses some; the assay was immunoSEQ multiplex PCR. This table has around 1.9 million clones, 93% appearing once. Specimen: naive CD8+ T cells from PBMCs. The receptors were sampled from a man aged 18 to 29 in good health. Some clones in this sample may be carry-over from other donors' samples. Both conserved end residues are part of each CDR3. D genes are given only for firm matches. Clone sizes are given selectively: once, few, many, or a class where the clone is expanded.

D gene	V gene	clone size	J gene	CDR3 length	CDR3 protein	CDR3 DNA
NA	TRBV27	NA	TRBJ2-7	14	CASSLERGSGEQYF	TGTGCCAGCAGTTTAGAGAGGGGTTCAGGCGAGCAGTACTTC
NA	TRBV6-5	NA	TRBJ2-7	15	CASSYTTGSTYEQYF	TGTGCCAGCAGTTACACAACAGGGTCCACCTACGAGCAGTACTTC
TRBD1	TRBV5-1	NA	TRBJ2-1	13	CASSPDRGGEQFF	TGCGCCAGCAGCCCGGACAGGGGCGGAGAGCAGTTCTTC
TRBD2	TRBV7-9	NA	TRBJ2-3	15	CASSLLAGATDTQYF	TGTGCCAGCAGCTTACTAGCGGGAGCCACAGATACGCAGTATTTT
NA	TRBV13	NA	TRBJ2-3	13	CASSPGGRYTQYF	TGTGCCAGCAGCCCCGGGGGTCGGTATACGCAGTATTTT
NA	TRBV4-1	NA	TRBJ1-2	17	CASSQAPQRGENYGYTF	TGCGCCAGCAGCCAAGCACCTCAGAGGGGGGAAAACTATGGCTACACCTTC
TRBD2	TRBV5-1	NA	TRBJ2-1	15	CASTMGAGGPGEQFF	TGCGCCAGCACCATGGGGGCGGGAGGGCCGGGTGAGCAGTTCTTC
TRBD1	TRBV9	NA	TRBJ2-5	15	CASSGGQGAMETQYF	TGTGCCAGCAGCGGAGGACAGGGGGCTATGGAGACCCAGTACTTC
NA	TRBV19	NA	TRBJ2-1	16	CASSIGPDSSYNEQFF	TGTGCCAGTAGTATTGGACCAGACAGCTCCTACAATGAGCAGTTCTTC
TRBD2	TRBV19	NA	TRBJ2-3	15	CASRVAGVGPDTQYF	TGTGCCAGTAGAGTCGCGGGAGTGGGGCCAGATACGCAGTATTTT
NA	TRBV19	few	TRBJ1-2	14	CASSIPPANYGYTF	TGTGCCAGTAGTATCCCGCCAGCGAACTATGGCTACACCTTC
TRBD2	TRBV6-5	NA	TRBJ2-1	16	CASSYSLGLAINEQFF	TGTGCCAGCAGTTACTCGTTAGGACTAGCGATCAATGAGCAGTTCTTC
NA	TRBV4-1	NA	TRBJ2-7	13	CASSPTGSNEQYF	TGCGCCAGCAGCCCCACAGGGTCAAACGAGCAGTACTTC
NA	TRBV9	NA	TRBJ1-3	14	CASGEGNTGNTIYF	TGTGCCAGCGGGGAGGGGAATACTGGAAACACCATATATTTT
TRBD2	TRBV7-9	NA	TRBJ2-7	17	CASSPPVEGLASYEQYF	TGTGCCAGCAGCCCACCCGTCGAGGGACTAGCATCCTACGAGCAGTACTTC
NA	TRBV19	NA	TRBJ2-1	16	CASSISALGGYNEQFF	TGTGCCAGTAGTATTTCGGCATTGGGAGGTTACAATGAGCAGTTCTTC
NA	TRBV9	NA	TRBJ1-1	14	CASSVRGLPTEAFF	TGTGCCAGCAGCGTAAGGGGCTTACCGACTGAAGCTTTCTTT
TRBD1	TRBV11-2	NA	TRBJ1-2	15	CASSQRLTGGHGYTF	TGTGCCAGCAGCCAACGACTGACAGGGGGCCATGGCTACACCTTC
NA	TRBV27	NA	TRBJ2-5	16	CASSSGLVGGLETQYF	TGTGCCAGCAGTTCTGGACTTGTCGGCGGGTTGGAGACCCAGTACTTC
NA	TRBV28	NA	TRBJ2-7	15	CASSFTAPGAYEQYF	TGTGCCAGCAGTTTCACAGCCCCGGGGGCCTACGAGCAGTACTTC
NA	TRBV28	NA	TRBJ2-1	14	CASSLSGSYNEQFF	TGTGCCAGCAGTTTATCAGGGAGCTACAATGAGCAGTTCTTC
NA	TRBV15	NA	TRBJ2-3	16	CATSRDLEQSPDTQYF	TGTGCCACCAGCAGAGATCTCGAACAGTCCCCAGATACGCAGTATTTT
NA	TRBV1	NA	TRBJ2-7	14	CTSSQDRRDYEQYF	TGCACCAGCAGCCAAGATCGGAGGGACTACGAGCAGTACTTC
NA	TRBV6-4	once	TRBJ1-2	16	CASSDPKRGFCYGYTF	TGTGCCAGCAGTGACCCCAAAAGGGGGTTCTGCTATGGCTACACCTTC
NA	TRBV27	NA	TRBJ2-5	14	CASSFRTRGETQYF	TGTGCCAGCAGTTTCCGGACCCGAGGGGAGACCCAGTACTTC
NA	TRBV27	NA	TRBJ1-5	16	CASSLSFTGYNQPQHF	TGTGCCAGCAGTTTATCTTTCACAGGGTACAATCAGCCCCAGCATTTT
NA	TRBV7-2	NA	TRBJ1-6	15	CASSLAAAGNSPLHF	TGTGCCAGCAGCTTGGCAGCCGCGGGGAATTCACCCCTCCACTTT
TRBD1	TRBV6-5	NA	TRBJ2-7	15	CASSPRQGYSYEQYF	TGTGCCAGCAGCCCTAGACAGGGGTACTCCTACGAGCAGTACTTC
NA	TRBV7-9	NA	TRBJ1-2	13	CASSRTVNYGYTF	TGTGCCAGCAGCCGGACAGTCAACTATGGCTACACCTTC
NA	TRBV4-1	NA	TRBJ1-1	16	CASSQEPGLGGTEAFF	TGCGCCAGCAGCCAAGAACCAGGACTTGGGGGCACTGAAGCTTTCTTT
NA	TRBV28	once	TRBJ2-7	13	CASEISDSYEQYF	TGTGCCAGCGAGATATCTGACTCCTACGAGCAGTACTTC
NA	TRBV27	NA	TRBJ2-3	17	CASSLSPGSGGTDTQYF	TGTGCCAGCAGTTTATCCCCAGGATCCGGGGGCACAGATACGCAGTATTTT
TRBD1	TRBV5-6	NA	TRBJ2-7	15	CASSLPGQALYEQYF	TGTGCCAGCAGCTTGCCGGGACAGGCCCTCTACGAGCAGTACTTC
NA	TRBV7-9	NA	TRBJ2-1	14	CASTSVSSYNEQFF	TGTGCCAGCACCTCCGTGAGCTCCTACAATGAGCAGTTCTTC
NA	TRBV6-1	once	TRBJ1-4	14	CASSETLRAEKLFF	TGTGCCAGCAGTGAAACTCTTCGGGCCGAAAAACTGTTTTTT
NA	TRBV7-6	NA	TRBJ2-5	15	CASRRLDIAQETQYF	TGTGCCAGCAGACGTCTAGATATCGCCCAAGAGACCCAGTACTTC
NA	TRBV7-9	once	TRBJ2-1	12	CASSFIAVEQFF	TGTGCCAGCAGCTTCATAGCAGTAGAGCAGTTCTTC
NA	TRBV6-4	NA	TRBJ2-1	15	CASSDRGVSYNEQFF	TGTGCCAGCAGTGATCGCGGAGTCTCCTACAATGAGCAGTTCTTC
NA	TRBV9	NA	TRBJ1-1	13	CASSPPTNTEAFF	TGTGCCAGCAGCCCCCCTACGAACACTGAAGCTTTCTTT
NA	TRBV4-1	NA	TRBJ2-5	14	CASSQDSPQETQYF	TGCGCCAGCAGCCAAGACTCCCCGCAAGAGACCCAGTACTTC
TRBD2	TRBV7-9	NA	TRBJ2-2	19	CASSPSGLAGDPYTGELFF	TGTGCCAGCAGCCCTTCGGGACTAGCGGGAGACCCTTACACCGGGGAGCTGTTTTTT
NA	TRBV6-5	NA	TRBJ2-2	11	CASGISGELFF	TGTGCCAGCGGTATATCCGGGGAGCTGTTTTTT
NA	TRBV7-9	NA	TRBJ2-7	15	CASSSWDGAGPEQYF	TGTGCCAGCAGCTCCTGGGATGGTGCGGGCCCCGAGCAGTACTTC
TRBD1	TRBV7-2	NA	TRBJ1-2	13	CASSTGGVYGYTF	TGTGCCAGCAGCACAGGGGGCGTCTATGGCTACACCTTC
NA	TRBV5-1	NA	TRBJ2-1	13	CASRLSGDNEQFF	TGCGCCAGCAGACTCTCCGGAGACAATGAGCAGTTCTTC
TRBD2	TRBV6-1	NA	TRBJ2-3	14	CASLLAKIVGTQYF	TGTGCCAGCTTACTAGCGAAAATCGTGGGGACGCAGTATTTT
TRBD2	TRBV28	once	TRBJ2-1	16	CASSLLALAGYNEQFF	TGTGCCAGCAGTTTATTGGCTCTAGCGGGATACAATGAGCAGTTCTTC
TRBD2	TRBV6-1	NA	TRBJ2-5	18	CASSDIREGPLPQETQYF	TGTGCCAGCAGTGACATTCGGGAGGGACCTCTTCCCCAAGAGACCCAGTACTTC
NA	TRBV27	NA	TRBJ1-2	17	CASSSSRGANLSYGYTF	TGTGCCAGCAGCTCTTCTAGAGGCGCAAATCTCTCTTATGGCTACACCTTC
NA	TRBV28	NA	TRBJ1-1	15	CASVIFRGARTEAFF	TGTGCCAGCGTTATCTTTAGGGGGGCGAGGACTGAAGCTTTCTTT
NA	TRBV27	NA	TRBJ2-1	16	CASSSRQGRQGNEQFF	TGTGCCAGCAGTTCCCGCCAGGGACGCCAGGGCAATGAGCAGTTCTTC
NA	TRBV19	NA	TRBJ1-1	13	CASSRKRNTEAFF	TGTGCCAGTAGTAGGAAAAGGAACACTGAAGCTTTCTTT
NA	TRBV7-2	NA	TRBJ1-1	15	CASSSIRGLDTEAFF	TGTGCCAGCAGCTCGATCAGGGGACTGGATACTGAAGCTTTCTTT